This TCR beta chain was found in a study of Ad26.COV2.S vaccination and SARS-CoV-2 variants. Study conclusions and caveats: After vaccination, substantial breadth of spike-specific CD8+ and CD4+ responses was reported. Vaccine recipients showed a spike-specific TCR breadth that was higher than in placebo recipients. The TCR breadth and depth analyses may have understated or missed part of the total T cell responses.

Germline V gives CDR1 SGHVS, CDR2 FNYEAQ. The CDR3 has 16 residues. V was shortened by 6 bases and J by 0 bases, with 14 bases between the two germline ends. Treatment: roughly 18 received Ad26.COV2.S at low or high dose, single or two shots; 5 received placebo; per-sample allocation not given. The samples were gathered on day 63 after the first injection of vaccine or placebo. In Boston, the donor was an adult between 18-55 years of age. This clone has just a few counts. Its target is unknown. Data came from immunoSEQ multiplex PCR; TCRdb stores just in-frame clones and leaves some out. Altogether about 410,000 clones are present, around 85% being singletons, with the ten largest covering 3.5%.

The TCR was taken from a person aged 18 to 65 who received the Ad26.COV2.S COVID-19 vaccine or a placebo. Sequenced here: peripheral blood, sampled in a trial of Ad26.COV2.S vaccine versus placebo. The chain joins TRBV7-6 to TRBJ1-4, with unresolved D. DNA of the CDR3: TGTGCCAGCAGTAATCGTCACATCTCAACTAATGAAAAACTGTTTTTT. It yields the protein CASSNRHISTNEKLFF.